These 32 T cell receptor beta chains came from one sample sequenced in a study of T-cell reconstitution after alpha-beta-depleted transplantation in children. Construction of the TCRbeta library involved unique molecular identifiers. TCRdb passed the PCR reads through MiXCR, listing each CDR3 protein once. The table includes about 200,000 distinct CDR3 sequences, less than 15% detected once. Specimen: PBMCs from the stem cell graft donor, collected from the stem cell graft. These receptors all come from a human donor who donated a stem cell graft to a child with acute lymphoblastic leukemia.

This clonotype was counted ten times or more. This rearrangement joins TRBV29-1 to TRBJ1-2, with 8 bases matching TRBD1. Losses at the gene ends were 0 bases for V and 2 bases for J; bases not matched to a gene: 2. The CDR3 consists of 14 residues. Germline V CDR1 and CDR2: SQVTM, ANQGSEA. CDR3 sequence: CSVEDRGRNYGYTF. CDR3 DNA: TGCAGCGTTGAAGACAGGGGGCGGAACTATGGCTACACCTTC.

V gene TRBV5-6 combines with J gene TRBJ2-7; 10 bases line up with TRBD1. Germline lookup yields CDR1 SGHDT and CDR2 YYEEEE. The CDR3 consists of 15 residues. After removal of 4 bases from V and 6 bases from J, the junction contained 10 bases not matched to a gene. The CDR3 sequence: CASSQTPGQGSEQYF. CDR3 nucleotide sequence: TGTGCCAGCAGCCAGACCCCGGGACAGGGGAGCGAGCAGTACTTC.

On this clonotype: Since a much larger clone is just one base distant, this may be a read error. The chain is built from TRBV12-3 or TRBV12-4 and TRBJ2-1; D is unclear. V was shortened by 4 bases and J by 9 bases, with 13 bases between the two germline ends. This CDR3 region has 13 residues. The CDR3 region has the DNA TGTGCCAGCAGTTCATTTGTGCAGGTTGAGCAGTTCTTC. Its translation is CASSSFVQVEQFF.

At least ten counts were recorded for this clonotype. The chain recombines TRBV12-3 or TRBV12-4 with TRBJ1-1; 7 bases map to TRBD1. The V gene end was trimmed by 6 bases and the J gene end by 6 bases; junction bases not matched to a gene: 4. CDR3 length: 12 residues. The CDR3 DNA reads as TGTGCCAGCAGCAAGACAGGGTCTGAAGCTTTCTTT. Its translation: CASSKTGSEAFF.

This clonotype was observed a single time. This chain joins TRBV6-4 and TRBJ1-2, with D possibly matching TRBD1 (5 bases). V was clipped by 4 bases and J by 0 bases, with 15 bases between them. In germline, CDR1 is MRHNA, CDR2 SNTAGT. The CDR3 extends over 16 amino acids. The CDR3 loop reads CASSVSGTDPNYGYTF. CDR3 coding DNA: TGTGCCAGCAGTGTCTCCGGGACGGATCCTAACTATGGCTACACCTTC.

This clonotype was seen many times. The genes are TRBV6-6 and TRBJ2-7; tentatively, D is TRBD2 (5 bases). The V gene lost 5 bases and the J gene lost 2 bases, with 7 bases spanning the gap. Per the germline V gene, CDR1 is MNHNY and CDR2 is SVGAGI (reference sequence). CDR3 length: 12 amino acids. CDR3 loop: CASSPGTYEQYF. CDR3 nucleotides: TGTGCCAGCAGTCCGGGGACCTACGAGCAGTACTTC.

This clonotype has ten or more counts. The chain is built from TRBV7-9 and TRBJ2-1, with a weak D call TRBD1 (6 bases). V was pared by 5 bases and J by 4 bases, with 12 bases between. Germline lookup yields CDR1 SEHNR and CDR2 FQNEAQ (reference sequence). The CDR3 extends over 14 amino acids. CDR3 coding DNA: TGTGCCAGCAGCCCTTACACAGGGTACAATGAGCAGTTCTTC. Its protein product is CASSPYTGYNEQFF.

This chain joins TRBV7-6 and TRBJ2-1; 11 bases line up with TRBD2. Trimming removed 5 bases from V and 8 bases from J; junction bases left unmatched: 8. The CDR3 length is 15 residues. The germline V gene encodes CDR1 SGHVS and CDR2 FNYEAQ. The CDR3 loop is CASSVGLAEVHEQFF. The DNA for the CDR3 is TGTGCCAGCAGCGTGGGACTAGCGGAGGTCCATGAGCAGTTCTTC.

There are many counts of this clonotype. The chain is built from TRBV28 and TRBJ2-6; 7 bases match TRBD1. The V gene's germline CDR1 is MDHEN and CDR2 SYDVKM. The V segment lost 9 bases and the J segment 0 bases; nucleotides outside the gene matches: 8. This CDR3 has 16 residues. CDR3 DNA sequence: TGTGCCAGTAGGACAGGTGGAAGCTCTGGGGCCAACGTCCTGACTTTC. This sequence encodes CASRTGGSSGANVLTF.

This clonotype was observed many times. The chain employs TRBV29-1 and TRBJ1-1, with D uncertain. CDR1 is SQVTM and CDR2 is ANQGSEA in the germline V gene. With 7 bases removed from V and 8 bases from J, the gap between germline ends came to 20 bases. The CDR3 consists of 13 residues. CDR3 sequence reads: CSGDFGPGAEAFF. The CDR3 DNA sequence: TGCAGCGGAGACTTCGGGCCCGGTGCCGAAGCTTTCTTT.

This clonotype occurred many times. The chain joins TRBV5-1 to TRBJ2-1, with TRBD2 matching 10 bases. J was trimmed by 7 bases and V by 0 bases; bases with no gene match: 7. Germline V CDR1 and CDR2: SGHRS, YFSETQ. CDR3 length: 16 residues. CDR3 amino acids: CASSLVQASGSNEQFF. The DNA of the CDR3 is TGCGCCAGCAGCTTGGTTCAGGCTAGCGGGAGTAATGAGCAGTTCTTC.

The chain links TRBV29-1 to TRBJ1-1; D unclear. CDR1 is SQVTM and CDR2 is ANQGSEA in the germline V gene. This CDR3 contains 13 residues. Trimming took 4 bases from V and 0 from J, leaving 9 bases between them. CDR3 amino acids: CSVGQDMNTEAFF. CDR3 bases: TGCAGCGTTGGGCAGGATATGAACACTGAAGCTTTCTTT.

This clonotype was observed a handful of times. The genes are TRBV5-1 and TRBJ2-7; D not certain. This CDR3 has 16 amino acids. Germline-derived CDR1 and CDR2 are SGHRS and YFSETQ. The V gene lost 0 bases and the J gene lost 4 bases, with 17 bases spanning the gap. The CDR3 here is CASSLGTDIQVYEQYF. The DNA for the CDR3 is TGCGCCAGCAGCTTGGGAACAGATATACAAGTTTACGAGCAGTACTTC.

The table lists this clonotype with many counts. The CDR3 spells CASSNGGFGEKLFF. DNA of the CDR3: TGCGCCAGCAGCAACGGGGGGTTTGGTGAAAAACTGTTTTTT. The chain recombines TRBV5-1 with TRBJ1-4; possibly TRBD1 for D (5 bases). Germline V gene lookup returns CDR1 SGHRS and CDR2 YFSETQ. CDR3 length equals 14 residues. V was pared by 4 bases and J by 7 bases, with 14 bases between.

In this sample, this clonotype turned up a few times. J is TRBJ1-2 and V is TRBV5-1, with a possible D match to TRBD1 (5 bases). Between the trimmed V and J ends, which lost 8 bases and 0 bases, there was a span of 17 bases. This CDR3 is 15 amino acids long. Germline values: CDR1 SGHRS, CDR2 YFSETQ. CDR3: CASSLTTAANYGYTF. CDR3 DNA sequence: TGCGCCAGTAGTCTTACGACAGCGGCTAACTATGGCTACACCTTC.

This clonotype occurred many times. V gene TRBV24-1 combines with J gene TRBJ2-3, with 7 bases fitting TRBD2. The ends lost 9 bases at V and 6 bases at J; junction bases unmatched: 11. Germline CDR1 KGHDR, CDR2 SFDVKD. The CDR3 loop spans 14 amino acids. The CDR3 nucleotides are TGTGCCACCTCAGAGACTAGCCCAGTGGATACGCAGTATTTT. The encoded protein is CATSETSPVDTQYF.

The genes are TRBV3-1 and TRBJ2-1; TRBD1 or TRBD2 may be the D gene (5 bases each). Deletions cut 10 bases from V and 8 bases from J, with 33 bases between. Germline V gene data show CDR1 as LGHDT and CDR2 as YNNKEL (reference sequence). There are 18 residues in the CDR3. CDR3: CATCQDLVLGTPRDEQFF. CDR3 bases: TGTGCCACCTGCCAAGATCTTGTTTTAGGGACCCCTAGGGATGAGCAGTTCTTC.

At least ten counts were recorded for this clonotype. This chain's CDR3 is CASSSPVGLNNEQFF. Here the CDR3 DNA reads TGTGCCAGCAGTTCCCCAGTGGGTCTAAACAATGAGCAGTTCTTC. The V and J genes are TRBV12-3 or TRBV12-4 and TRBJ2-1; unclear D gene. V was cut by 4 bases and J by 5 bases, with 15 bases left in between. This CDR3 has 15 residues.

This rearrangement joins TRBV11-2 to TRBJ2-5, with 7 bases identical to TRBD1. Looked up from germline, CDR1 is SGHAT and CDR2 is FQNNGV. The trim removed 5 bases at V and 5 bases at J, leaving 11 bases unmatched. The length of the CDR3 is 15 residues. The CDR3 sequence: CASSTDGQVFETQYF. CDR3 nucleotides: TGTGCCAGCAGCACCGATGGACAGGTGTTTGAGACCCAGTACTTC.

Comment on this clonotype: This may be a read error, as it is one base from a much larger clone. The V call is TRBV7-9, the J call TRBJ2-1; D gene ambiguous. Between the trimmed V and J ends, which lost 5 bases and 6 bases, there was a span of 17 bases. Germline CDR1 and CDR2: SEHNR and FQNEAQ (reference sequence). The CDR3 spans 15 residues. In nucleotides, the CDR3 is TGTGCCAGCAGCCCGAAGGGCTCTTTAGGCAATGAGCAGTTCTTC. This gives the protein CASSPKGSLGNEQFF.

This chain uses TRBV2 with TRBJ2-3; D possibly corresponds to TRBD2 (6 bases). The CDR3 is 13 amino acids. CDR1 and CDR2 from the germline V gene are SNHLY and FYNNEI. V was trimmed by 4 bases and J by 3 bases, leaving 8 bases between them. The CDR3 coding sequence is TGTGCCAGCAGTGGGCGGGAAACAGATACGCAGTATTTT. Its translation: CASSGRETDTQYF.

The rearrangement links TRBV29-1 to TRBJ1-1; D ambiguous. CDR3 length: 15 amino acids. Per the germline V gene, CDR1 is SQVTM and CDR2 is ANQGSEA. Deletions cut 0 bases from V and 1 base from J, with 12 bases between. CDR3 residues: CSVEDGKVQNTEAFF. The DNA of the CDR3 is TGCAGCGTTGAAGATGGTAAGGTTCAGAACACTGAAGCTTTCTTT.

This clonotype was seen a few times. The J gene is TRBJ2-3, the V gene TRBV20-1, with TRBD1 matching over 7 bases. V gave up 6 bases and J gave up 6 bases; unmatched junction bases: 9. This CDR3 is built from 13 residues. Germline V lookup: CDR1 DFQATT, CDR2 SNEGSKA (reference sequence). The CDR3 DNA reads TGCAGTGCCCTACGACAGGGAGCGGATACGCAGTATTTT. Translating gives CSALRQGADTQYF.

This clonotype was seen ten or more times. The chain combines TRBV6-5 with TRBJ2-2; 7 nucleotides match TRBD1. V shed 3 bases, J shed 5 bases, and the junction held 9 bases outside the gene matches. In germline, CDR1 is MNHEY, CDR2 SVGAGI. This CDR3 is 16 amino acids long. CDR3 residues: CASSYRGGQGTGELFF. CDR3 coding DNA: TGTGCCAGCAGTTATCGAGGGGGCCAGGGGACCGGGGAGCTGTTTTTT.

In this sample, this clonotype turned up many times. This sequence joins TRBV10-3 and TRBJ2-2; 9 bases are a match to TRBD2. V lost 3 bases to trimming and J lost 6 bases; unmatched junction nucleotides: 2. Germline CDR1 ENHRY, CDR2 SYGVKD. The CDR3 covers 14 residues. The CDR3 DNA is TGTGCCATCAGTGACGGGACTAGCCCCGGGGAGCTGTTTTTT. Translating it yields CAISDGTSPGELFF.

This clonotype was seen a few times. This chain links TRBV6-1 with TRBJ1-6; 9 bases are a match to TRBD1. The ends lost 3 bases at V and 7 bases at J; junction bases unmatched: 4. Germline CDR1 and CDR2: MNHNS and SASEGT. The CDR3 totals 15 residues. The CDR3: CASSDRTGANSPLHF. DNA of the CDR3: TGTGCCAGCAGTGATCGGACAGGGGCAAATTCACCCCTCCACTTT.

There are many counts of this clonotype. This chain connects TRBV7-2 to TRBJ1-1, with D maybe TRBD1 (5 bases). V was cut by 4 bases and J by 0 bases, with 12 bases left in between. There are 15 residues in the CDR3. CDR1 and CDR2 (germline): SGHTA, FQGNSA. The CDR3 reads CASSSEGLMNTEAFF. CDR3 nucleotides: TGTGCCAGCAGCTCTGAGGGACTTATGAACACTGAAGCTTTCTTT.

This clonotype has a count of ten or more. The chain couples TRBV3-1 to TRBJ2-5; D gene unclear. CDR1 and CDR2 (germline): LGHDT, YNNKEL (reference sequence). The CDR3 runs to 14 residues. Trimming left V 0 bases short and J 6 bases short, with 11 bases between. As DNA, the CDR3 is TGTGCCAGCAGCCAAGATCGTGAGGTGAAGACCCAGTACTTC. Residues: CASSQDREVKTQYF.

The chain recombines TRBV19 with TRBJ2-7, with TRBD1 matching over 8 bases. This CDR3 comprises 17 residues. Germline-derived CDR1 and CDR2 are LNHDA and SQIVND (reference sequence). V dropped 6 bases and J dropped 0; count of bases not matched to a gene: 13. The CDR3 DNA sequence: TGTGCCAGTAGCCGTTATCCGGGACAGGAAAGCTCCTACGAGCAGTACTTC. It encodes CASSRYPGQESSYEQYF.

This clonotype was seen repeatedly, ten times or more. The J gene is TRBJ2-2, the V gene TRBV5-1, with TRBD2 as a possible D gene (6 bases). Trimming pared 2 bases from V and 5 bases from J, leaving 16 bases between. Germline CDR1 SGHRS, CDR2 YFSETQ. This CDR3 has 16 amino acids. This chain's CDR3 is CASSLRSGIDTGELFF. The DNA of the CDR3 is TGCGCCAGCAGCTTACGTAGCGGAATTGATACCGGGGAGCTGTTTTTT. Supplemented by reference TRBV5-1 and TRBJ2-2, the full variable domain reads KAGVTQTPRYLIKTRGQQVTLSCSPISGHRSVSWYQQTPGQGLQFLFEYFSETQRNKGNFPGRFSGRQFSNSRSEMNVSTLELGDSALYLCASSLRSGIDTGELFFGEGSRLTVL.

This clonotype was found many times. The chain has TRBV20-1 and TRBJ2-3, with 8 nucleotides matching TRBD2. Looked up from germline, CDR1 is DFQATT and CDR2 is SNEGSKA (reference sequence). Unmatched junction bases numbered 14, after V lost 6 bases and J lost 6 bases. This CDR3 region has 15 residues. The DNA of the CDR3 is TGCAGTGCCCCACATAGCGGGAACCTCTTGGATACGCAGTATTTT. This translates into CSAPHSGNLLDTQYF.

This clonotype was counted ten times or more. The V call is TRBV20-1, the J call TRBJ2-7; no clear D. Deletions cut 1 base from V and 2 bases from J, with 12 bases between. Germline V gene data show CDR1 as DFQATT and CDR2 as SNEGSKA (reference sequence). CDR3 length: 14 amino acids. The CDR3 loop is CSARGNRDTYEQYF. The CDR3 DNA follows: TGCAGTGCTAGAGGAAACCGCGATACCTACGAGCAGTACTTC.